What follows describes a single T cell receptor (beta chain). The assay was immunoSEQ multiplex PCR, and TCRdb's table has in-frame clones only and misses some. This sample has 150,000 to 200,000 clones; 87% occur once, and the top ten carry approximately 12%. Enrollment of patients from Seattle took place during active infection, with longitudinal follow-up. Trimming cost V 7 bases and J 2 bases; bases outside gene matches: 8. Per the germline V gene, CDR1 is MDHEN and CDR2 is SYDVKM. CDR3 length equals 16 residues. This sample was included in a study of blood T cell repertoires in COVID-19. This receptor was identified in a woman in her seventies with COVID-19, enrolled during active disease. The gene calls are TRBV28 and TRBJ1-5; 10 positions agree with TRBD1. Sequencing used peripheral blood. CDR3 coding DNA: TGTGCCAGCACCCCCCGCGGGACAGGGGGCAATCAGCCCCAGCATTTT. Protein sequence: CASTPRGTGGNQPQHF.